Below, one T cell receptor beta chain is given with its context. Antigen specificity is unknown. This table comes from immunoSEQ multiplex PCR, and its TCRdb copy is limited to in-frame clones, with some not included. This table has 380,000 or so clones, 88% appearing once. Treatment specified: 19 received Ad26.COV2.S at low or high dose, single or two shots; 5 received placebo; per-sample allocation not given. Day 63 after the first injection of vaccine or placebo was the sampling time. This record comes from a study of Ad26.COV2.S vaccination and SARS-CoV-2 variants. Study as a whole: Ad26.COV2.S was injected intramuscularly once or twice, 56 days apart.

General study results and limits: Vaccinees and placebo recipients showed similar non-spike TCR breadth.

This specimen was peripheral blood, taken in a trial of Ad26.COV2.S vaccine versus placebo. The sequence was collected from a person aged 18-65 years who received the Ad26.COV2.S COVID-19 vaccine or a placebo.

The CDR3 reads CASSPRGVNTEAFF. CDR3 nucleotide sequence: TGTGCCAGCAGCCCAAGGGGGGTGAACACTGAAGCTTTCTTT. This chain connects TRBV27 to TRBJ1-1, with a possible D match to TRBD1 (6 bases). The CDR3 contains 14 residues. V was trimmed by 6 bases and J by 0 bases, leaving 11 bases between them. The germline V gene has CDR1 MNHEY and CDR2 SMNVEV (reference sequence).